One and the same sample provided the 8 T cell receptor beta chains below, sequenced in a study of blood T cell repertoires in COVID-19. Using immunoSEQ multiplex PCR, the repertoire was profiled, and TCRdb retains in-frame clones only, with some absent. The repertoire holds 70,000 to 95,000 clones, about 79% seen once, with around 24% in the top ten. Sequenced material: peripheral blood. Receptor source: a woman between 50 and 59 years old with acute or convalescent COVID-19.

V is TRBV7-9 and J is TRBJ2-3; no clear D. Trimming took off 5 bases at V and 3 bases at J, with 3 bases between the two ends. Germline-derived CDR1 and CDR2 are SEHNR and FQNEAQ (reference sequence). There are 11 residues in the CDR3. This CDR3 reads CASSITDTQYF. CDR3 sequence (DNA): TGTGCCAGCAGCATAACAGATACGCAGTATTTT.

The CDR3 protein is CASSDWTGREKLFF. CDR3 sequence (DNA): TGTGCCAGCAGTGATTGGACAGGGCGGGAAAAACTGTTTTTT. This sequence joins TRBV2 and TRBJ1-4; 8 bases agree with TRBD1. V shed 3 bases and J 8 bases; nucleotides not matched to a gene: 5. The CDR3 sequence is 14 residues long. In germline, CDR1 is SNHLY, CDR2 FYNNEI.

This chain connects TRBV18 to TRBJ2-2; D perhaps matches TRBD1 (5 bases). V lost 1 base to trimming and J lost 6 bases, with 18 bases between them. CDR3 length equals 17 residues. Germline CDR1 and CDR2: KGHSH and LQKENI. The CDR3 sequence: CASSPRVRAADAGELFF. The DNA for the CDR3 is TGTGCCAGCTCACCACGGGTCAGGGCTGCGGACGCCGGGGAGCTGTTTTTT.

This clone was counted only a few times. The V gene is TRBV27, the J gene TRBJ2-7; 11 bases fit TRBD2. CDR3 length equals 17 residues. V was pared by 4 bases and J by 0 bases, with 8 bases of the junction left unmatched. Germline V gene sequence: CDR1 MNHEY, CDR2 SMNVEV (reference sequence). The CDR3 nucleotides read TGTGCCAGCAGTTCTCTGACTAGCGGGATCCACTCCTACGAGCAGTACTTC. It translates to CASSSLTSGIHSYEQYF.

The chain couples TRBV7-2 to TRBJ1-1, with no clear D. This CDR3 has 14 residues. Trimming shortened V by 1 base and J by 5 bases, and 11 bases separated the two germline ends. Germline V lookup: CDR1 SGHTA, CDR2 FQGNSA. CDR3 loop: CASSLDGERTEAFF. CDR3 bases: TGTGCCAGCAGCTTAGACGGCGAGCGGACTGAAGCTTTCTTT.

This sequence joins TRBV18 and TRBJ2-7; 7 nucleotides agree with TRBD1. With V trimmed by 4 bases and J by 5 bases, 5 bases remained unmatched. This CDR3 contains 13 residues. Looked up from germline, CDR1 is KGHSH and CDR2 is LQKENI. In DNA, the CDR3 is TGTGCCAGCTCACACAACAGGGGCGACGAGCAGTACTTC. It specifies CASSHNRGDEQYF.

This clone was counted only a few times. V is TRBV30 and J is TRBJ1-2, with 8 bases aligning to TRBD1. The ends lost 3 bases at V and 5 bases at J; junction bases unmatched: 8. Germline V CDR1 and CDR2: GTSNPN, SVGIG (reference sequence). This CDR3 region has 14 residues. Here the CDR3 reads CAWRRGQGNYGYTF. Here the CDR3 DNA reads TGTGCCTGGAGACGCGGACAGGGAAATTATGGCTACACCTTC.

This sequence joins TRBV24-1 and TRBJ1-1; tentative D call: TRBD1 (6 bases). The V end lost 7 bases, the J end lost 1 base, and 15 bases lay between the germline ends. The germline CDR1 and CDR2 sequences are KGHDR and SFDVKD. The CDR3 runs 15 residues. CDR3 loop: CATRPSRGRNTEAFF. In nucleotides, the CDR3 is TGTGCCACCAGGCCTAGCAGGGGCCGGAACACTGAAGCTTTCTTT.